One and the same sample provided the 30 T cell receptor beta chains below, sequenced in a study of blood T cell repertoires in COVID-19. Generated by immunoSEQ multiplex PCR, the TCRdb table keeps only in-frame clones and is missing some. This sample yields 300,000 to 400,000 clones, of which about 90% are seen a single time; around 7.8% belongs to the top ten. The sequenced sample consisted of peripheral blood. These receptor sequences come from a woman aged 45-60 years who had recovered from COVID-19.

This chain connects TRBV4-2 to TRBJ2-1, with D hard to call. The CDR3 has 15 amino acids. The germline V gene has CDR1 LGHNA and CDR2 YNFKEQ. The V end was cut by 0 bases, the J end by 9 bases, with 15 bases between. The CDR3: CASSQESRTGGEQFF. CDR3 DNA sequence: TGTGCCAGCAGCCAAGAATCTCGTACCGGTGGTGAGCAGTTCTTC.

The genes are TRBV4-3 and TRBJ2-7; D may be TRBD1 (6 bases). This CDR3 contains 17 residues. Germline V gene lookup returns CDR1 LGHNA and CDR2 YSLEER. Trimming took off 0 bases at V and 3 bases at J, with 18 bases between the two ends. CDR3 residues: CASSQDFTGYFDYEQYF. The CDR3 DNA reads TGCGCCAGCAGCCAAGATTTTACAGGGTATTTCGACTACGAGCAGTACTTC.

This chain connects TRBV18 to TRBJ1-1; D unresolved. V lost 2 bases and J 5 bases, leaving 9 bases between the germline ends. CDR3 length: 13 residues. In germline, CDR1 is KGHSH, CDR2 LQKENI. The DNA of the CDR3 is TGTGCCAGCTCACCAATGACTGGGACTGAAGCTTTCTTT. This encodes CASSPMTGTEAFF.

This chain connects TRBV9 to TRBJ1-6; no firm D call. Germline values: CDR1 SGDLS, CDR2 YYNGEE. The CDR3 has 14 residues. Trimming cost V 4 bases and J 2 bases, with 7 bases left between them. CDR3 sequence reads: CASSPFPYNSPLHF. CDR3 DNA sequence: TGTGCCAGCAGCCCTTTCCCCTATAATTCACCCCTCCACTTT. The whole variable domain, remainder taken from reference TRBV9 and TRBJ1-6, is DSGVTQTPKHLITATGQRVTLRCSPRSGDLSVYWYQQSLDQGLQFLIQYYNGEERAKGNILERFSAQQFPDLHSELNLSSLELGDSALYFCASSPFPYNSPLHFGNGTRLTVT.

This chain joins TRBV5-5 and TRBJ1-2, with a tentative D call TRBD1 (5 bases). Trimming cost V 4 bases and J 8 bases, with 15 bases left between them. Germline V gives CDR1 SGHKS, CDR2 YYEKEE (reference sequence). The CDR3 is 13 amino acids. The CDR3 nucleotides read TGTGCCAGCAGCAACCTCCAGGGCGGCGGCTACACCTTC. Translated: CASSNLQGGGYTF.

This chain's CDR3 is CASSQDGGASNSPLHF. CDR3 sequence (DNA): TGCGCCAGCAGCCAAGATGGAGGGGCCAGTAATTCACCCCTCCACTTT. The chain carries TRBV4-1 and TRBJ1-6; TRBD1 is a possible D gene (5 bases). With 0 bases removed from V and 6 bases from J, the gap between germline ends came to 12 bases. The CDR3 spans 16 residues. CDR1 is MGHRA, CDR2 YSYEKL, per germline.

The gene calls are TRBV28 and TRBJ2-2, with D possibly being TRBD1 (6 bases). The V end lost 10 bases, the J end lost 5 bases, and 20 bases lay between the germline ends. CDR3 length: 15 residues. Germline-derived CDR1 and CDR2 are MDHEN and SYDVKM. The CDR3, as DNA: TGTGCCATCGACGTAGGGGGTACCCCAACCGGGGAGCTGTTTTTT. As protein: CAIDVGGTPTGELFF.

This clone is a singleton in its sample. V gene TRBV28 combines with J gene TRBJ1-5, with D possibly being TRBD1 (6 bases). V was trimmed by 4 bases and J by 6 bases, leaving 13 bases between them. This CDR3 region has 14 residues. Per the germline V gene, CDR1 is MDHEN and CDR2 is SYDVKM. As DNA, the CDR3 is TGTGCCAGCAGTTCTACAACAGGGTCTCAGCCCCAGCATTTT. Translation: CASSSTTGSQPQHF.

The chain employs TRBV18 and TRBJ1-2; TRBD1 might be the D (6 bases). In germline, CDR1 is KGHSH, CDR2 LQKENI. Trimming pared 3 bases from V and 3 bases from J, leaving 14 bases between. CDR3 size: 15 residues. Here the CDR3 reads CASSPTRQADYGYTF. CDR3 bases: TGTGCCAGCTCACCTACAAGACAGGCGGACTATGGCTACACCTTC.

This sequence joins TRBV6-5 and TRBJ2-7, with 8 bases matching TRBD2. The trim removed 7 bases at V and 3 bases at J, leaving 11 bases unmatched. CDR1 is MNHEY, CDR2 SVGAGI, per germline. This CDR3 is 15 amino acids long. The CDR3 sequence is CASTPRPGGVYEQYF. CDR3 in DNA: TGTGCCAGCACCCCACGTCCGGGAGGGGTCTACGAGCAGTACTTC.

This chain uses TRBV5-4 with TRBJ1-1; TRBD1 is a possible D gene (5 bases). Germline V gene data show CDR1 as SGHNT and CDR2 as YYREEE (reference sequence). The CDR3 covers 16 residues. V lost 0 bases and J 5 bases, leaving 17 bases between the germline ends. The CDR3 spells CASSLAGQGSRTEAFF. In DNA, the CDR3 is TGTGCCAGCAGCTTGGCTGGGCAGGGTTCGAGGACTGAAGCTTTCTTT.

The chain couples TRBV6-5 to TRBJ1-1, with D uncertain. The CDR3 is 12 residues long. V was cut by 6 bases and J by 9 bases, with 14 bases left in between. Germline loops: CDR1 MNHEY, CDR2 SVGAGI. The CDR3 region is CASRGETDKAFF. DNA for the CDR3: TGTGCCAGCAGGGGAGAGACGGATAAAGCTTTCTTT.

V gene TRBV29-1 combines with J gene TRBJ1-5; TRBD1 agrees at 7 bases. With 4 bases clipped from V and 3 bases from J, the junction kept 3 bases outside the gene matches. The CDR3 is made up of 13 amino acids. The V gene's germline CDR1 is SQVTM and CDR2 ANQGSEA. The CDR3 protein is CSVGDSPNQPQHF. The DNA of the CDR3 is TGCAGCGTTGGGGACAGCCCCAATCAGCCCCAGCATTTT. Full variable domain (outside the CDR3, taken from reference TRBV29-1 and TRBJ1-5): SAVISQKPSRDICQRGTSLTIQCQVDSQVTMMFWYRQQPGQSLTLIATANQGSEATYESGFVIDKFPISRPNLTFSTLTVSNMSPEDSSIYLCSVGDSPNQPQHFGDGTRLSIL.

The count of this clone is one. The chain recombines TRBV5-1 with TRBJ2-5; no clear D gene. The CDR3 consists of 15 residues. Germline V gene sequence: CDR1 SGHRS, CDR2 YFSETQ. Trimming stripped 2 bases from V and 3 bases from J, with 14 bases between. CDR3: CASSLSSRLEETQYF. The CDR3 nucleotides are TGCGCCAGCAGCTTATCAAGTCGACTGGAAGAGACCCAGTACTTC.

V is TRBV6-5 and J is TRBJ2-7, with 16 bases lining up with TRBD2. J gave up 9 bases and V 2 bases, and 7 bases lay outside the gene matches. The CDR3 sequence is 16 residues long. The germline V gene has CDR1 MNHEY and CDR2 SVGAGI. The CDR3 sequence: CASSYTGLAGGARQYF. Written as DNA, the CDR3 is TGTGCCAGCAGTTACACGGGACTAGCGGGAGGGGCTCGGCAGTACTTC.

This clone turned up a few times. The CDR3 coding sequence is TGTGCCAGCAGTAACGGGGGGCGCGTCTATGGCTACACCTTC. It encodes CASSNGGRVYGYTF. V gene TRBV6-5 combines with J gene TRBJ1-2, with D possibly being TRBD1 (6 bases). Germline CDR1 is MNHEY and CDR2 is SVGAGI. The CDR3 is made up of 14 amino acids. V lost 5 bases and J lost 4, with 14 bases in between.

This rearrangement joins TRBV2 to TRBJ2-2; 7 bases align to TRBD1. Trimming at V came to 4 bases and at J to 7 bases, leaving 15 bases not matched to a gene. The CDR3 sequence is 17 residues long. Germline CDR1 SNHLY, CDR2 FYNNEI. The DNA of the CDR3 is TGTGCCAGCAGTGGATACAGGGGCCGCTTGAAGGGCGGGGAGCTGTTTTTT. The encoded protein is CASSGYRGRLKGGELFF. Combining the CDR3 with reference TRBV2 and TRBJ2-2 gives the whole variable domain EPEVTQTPSHQVTQMGQEVILRCVPISNHLYFYWYRQILGQKVEFLVSFYNNEISEKSEIFDDQFSVERPDGSNFTLKIRSTKLEDSAMYFCASSGYRGRLKGGELFFGEGSRLTVL.

J is TRBJ2-7 and V is TRBV5-1; perhaps TRBD1 as D (6 bases). Germline CDR1 and CDR2: SGHRS and YFSETQ. The ends were cut back, 4 bases at V and 3 bases at J, with 8 bases in the middle. The CDR3 totals 12 residues. CDR3 DNA: TGCGCCAGCAGCGTGGACAGCTACGAGCAGTACTTC. Its protein product is CASSVDSYEQYF.

J is TRBJ2-5 and V is TRBV9; possible D gene TRBD2, 5 bases. Germline CDR1 SGDLS, CDR2 YYNGEE. There are 16 residues in the CDR3. V lost 0 bases and J 1 base, leaving 13 bases between the germline ends. The CDR3 coding sequence is TGTGCCAGCAGCGTAGCGAGGACTTCTGGCCAAGAGACCCAGTACTTC. It specifies CASSVARTSGQETQYF.

The chain joins TRBV4-3 to TRBJ2-7; D is perhaps TRBD2 (5 bases). CDR1 LGHNA and CDR2 YSLEER come from the germline V gene. This CDR3 spans 13 amino acids. Deletions cut 3 bases from V and 1 base from J, with 7 bases between. The CDR3 spells CASSHTRSYEQYF. CDR3 nucleotides: TGCGCCAGCAGCCACACTAGGTCCTACGAGCAGTACTTC.

For the CDR3, the DNA is TGTGCCAGCAGTTTTTTAGGGAGAGAGACCCAGTACTTC. Residues: CASSFLGRETQYF. The chain has TRBV28 and TRBJ2-5; D is possibly TRBD2 (5 bases). The germline V and J ends were trimmed by 3 bases and 4 bases, with 9 bases remaining between them. The CDR3 loop spans 13 amino acids. Germline CDR1 reads MDHEN; CDR2 reads SYDVKM.

Details on this clone: The sample has other DNA sequences that encode this CDR3 too. V and J are TRBV30 and TRBJ2-7, with TRBD2 matching over 11 bases. The V gene end was trimmed by 1 base and the J gene end by 4 bases; junction bases not matched to a gene: 3. There are 14 residues in the CDR3. Germline CDR1 is GTSNPN and CDR2 is SVGIG (reference sequence). In DNA form, the CDR3 reads TGTGCCTGGAGTGGGACTAGCGGGTCGTACGAGCAGTACTTC. Protein product: CAWSGTSGSYEQYF.

The rearrangement uses TRBV7-2 and TRBJ2-6, with D possibly matching TRBD1 (6 bases). This CDR3 is 18 amino acids long. V lost 6 bases, J lost 2 bases, and 20 bases lay in between. Germline assignment: CDR1 SGHTA and CDR2 FQGNSA. The CDR3 nucleotides read TGTGCCAGCAGTACCCAGGGGAGTTCCCTGACTGGGGCCAACGTCCTGACTTTC. Translating it yields CASSTQGSSLTGANVLTF.

This rearrangement joins TRBV23-1 to TRBJ1-2, with no clear D. TRBV23-1 is an ORF, and what it does is uncertain. Trimming left V 4 bases short and J 5 bases short, with 11 bases between. The CDR3 is 13 amino acids. The CDR3 DNA reads as TGCGCCAGCAGTCCCCCCACGGGGTATGGCTACACCTTC. Protein: CASSPPTGYGYTF.

The chain carries TRBV28 and TRBJ2-2; 8 nucleotides match TRBD1. The ends lost 6 bases at V and 8 bases at J; junction bases unmatched: 8. Germline CDR1 is MDHEN and CDR2 is SYDVKM. This CDR3 has 14 amino acids. CDR3 region: CASSRGQGSGELFF. The CDR3 DNA reads as TGTGCCAGCAGCCGTGGACAGGGTTCAGGGGAGCTGTTTTTT. The whole variable domain, filled in from reference TRBV28 and TRBJ2-2, reads DVKVTQSSRYLVKRTGEKVFLECVQDMDHENMFWYRQDPGLGLRLIYFSYDVKMKEKGDIPEGYSVSREKKERFSLILESASTNQTSMYLCASSRGQGSGELFFGEGSRLTVL.

The chain has TRBV5-1 and TRBJ2-2, with 9 bases that match TRBD1. CDR3 length: 15 residues. V was pared by 4 bases and J by 2 bases, with 3 bases of the junction left unmatched. Germline V gives CDR1 SGHRS, CDR2 YFSETQ. CDR3 loop: CASSEGQGNTGELFF. The CDR3 DNA is TGCGCCAGCAGCGAGGGACAGGGTAACACCGGGGAGCTGTTTTTT.

The rearrangement links TRBV5-4 to TRBJ2-1; TRBD2 agrees at 12 bases. The CDR3 extends over 16 amino acids. Germline V gene lookup returns CDR1 SGHNT and CDR2 YYREEE (reference sequence). The V gene end was trimmed by 5 bases and the J gene end by 4 bases; junction bases not matched to a gene: 7. CDR3 bases: TGTGCCAGCAGAAAGGGACTAGCGGGTGAGTACAATGAGCAGTTCTTC. As protein: CASRKGLAGEYNEQFF.

This clone was counted a few times. The genes are TRBV18 and TRBJ1-1; 7 bases align to TRBD1. This CDR3 region has 15 residues. In germline, CDR1 is KGHSH, CDR2 LQKENI. V was pared by 3 bases and J by 0 bases, with 4 bases of the junction left unmatched. The CDR3 region is CASSPNRGLNTEAFF. For the CDR3, the DNA is TGTGCCAGCTCACCGAACAGGGGATTGAACACTGAAGCTTTCTTT.

This clone appeared once. The chain carries TRBV2 and TRBJ2-7; TRBD2 might be the D (6 bases). The CDR3 runs to 15 residues. Germline V gives CDR1 SNHLY, CDR2 FYNNEI. V was cut by 6 bases and J by 6 bases, with 21 bases left in between. CDR3 nucleotides: TGTGCCAGCAGGGTGACTAGTTCCCCCGTCTTCGAGCAGTACTTC. It translates to CASRVTSSPVFEQYF.

The chain carries TRBV4-3 and TRBJ2-7; TRBD1 agrees at 10 bases. This CDR3 is 16 amino acids long. Trimming cost V 1 base and J 1 base; bases outside gene matches: 4. Germline CDR1 LGHNA, CDR2 YSLEER. The chain's CDR3 is CASSQAGTGVSYEQYF. The DNA of the CDR3 is TGCGCCAGCAGCCAAGCTGGGACAGGGGTTTCCTACGAGCAGTACTTC.